This is a list of T cell receptor beta chains from one sample in a study of vaccination effects on CD4 cells after COVID-19. Their recognized antigens are unknown. Using immunoSEQ multiplex PCR, the repertoire was profiled, and TCRdb retains in-frame clones only, with some absent. The data show about 45,000 clones, around 76% seen once. The sample in question was CD4+ T cells from PBMCs cultured without peptide, obtained before COVID-19 vaccination. All receptors derive from a human donor who had a prior SARS-CoV-2 infection. Each CDR3 is given with its conserved first and last residue. D genes are given only for firm matches. Expanded clones are given a class, and other clones once, few, many or no size at all.

D	size	V	J	CDR3	DNA
.	.	TRBV5-1	TRBJ1-1	CASTWGPGTSNTEAFF	TGCGCCAGCACCTGGGGACCCGGGACATCCAACACTGAAGCTTTCTTT
TRBD1	few	TRBV11-2	TRBJ2-7	CASSSVRDRAYEQYF	TGTGCCAGCAGCTCAGTCCGGGACAGAGCCTACGAGCAGTACTTC
.	.	TRBV19	TRBJ2-5	CASSVQTGTQYF	TGTGCCAGTAGCGTACAAACCGGGACCCAGTACTTC
TRBD1	.	TRBV29-1	TRBJ2-5	CSVRIWTGETQYF	TGCAGCGTCCGAATTTGGACAGGAGAGACCCAGTACTTC
TRBD1	.	TRBV5-1	TRBJ2-1	CASSLGAGGWDEQFF	TGCGCCAGCAGCTTGGGGGCAGGGGGCTGGGATGAGCAGTTCTTC
.	few	TRBV7-9	TRBJ1-3	CASSLGLEFGNTIYF	TGTGCCAGCAGCTTGGGCCTTGAATTTGGAAACACCATATATTTT
.	.	TRBV2	TRBJ2-3	CASREGSTDTQYF	TGTGCCAGCAGGGAGGGGAGCACAGATACGCAGTATTTT
TRBD1	.	TRBV2	TRBJ1-1	CASSLLGRGTEAFF	TGTGCCAGCAGTCTCCTGGGCAGGGGGACTGAAGCTTTCTTT
.	.	TRBV6-5	TRBJ2-7	CASSWEAGRSYEQYF	TGTGCCAGCAGTTGGGAGGCGGGGAGGTCCTACGAGCAGTACTTC
TRBD2	few	TRBV11-3	TRBJ2-5	CASSFSREETQYF	TGTGCCAGCAGCTTTTCGCGGGAGGAGACCCAGTACTTC
.	.	TRBV6-1	TRBJ2-7	CASSEPSYEQYF	TGTGCCAGCAGTGAACCCTCGTACGAGCAGTACTTC
.	.	TRBV10-3	TRBJ2-5	CAIGAGETQYF	TGTGCCATCGGGGCGGGGGAGACCCAGTACTTC
.	.	TRBV14	TRBJ1-2	CASSQELFYGYTF	TGTGCCAGCAGCCAAGAACTTTTCTATGGCTACACCTTC
TRBD1	.	TRBV6-6	TRBJ1-1	CASSYAQGASEAFF	TGTGCCAGCAGTTACGCACAGGGGGCTTCTGAAGCTTTCTTT
.	once	TRBV15	TRBJ1-2	CATSRGGRAEVTNYGYTF	TGTGCCACCAGCAGGGGTGGTCGGGCAGAAGTTACTAACTATGGCTACACCTTC
.	.	TRBV13	TRBJ1-4	CASSLTEHGGEKLFF	TGTGCCAGCAGCTTAACGGAACACGGGGGTGAAAAACTGTTTTTT
.	few	TRBV7-2	TRBJ2-2	CASSLVRQTGELFF	TGTGCCAGCAGCTTAGTTCGCCAGACCGGGGAGCTGTTTTTT
TRBD1	.	TRBV19	TRBJ2-3	CASSSHDRVPQSTDTQYF	TGTGCCAGTAGTTCCCATGACAGGGTACCCCAAAGTACAGATACGCAGTATTTT
.	.	TRBV7-2	TRBJ1-4	CASSPQVADNEKLFF	TGTGCCAGCAGCCCGCAGGTGGCAGATAATGAAAAACTGTTTTTT
.	.	TRBV5-6	TRBJ2-5	CASSPNRVETQYF	TGTGCCAGCAGCCCTAACAGGGTTGAGACCCAGTACTTC
TRBD2	.	TRBV29-1	TRBJ2-1	CSVQETKAGGVYNEQFF	TGCAGCGTTCAGGAAACGAAAGCGGGAGGGGTGTACAATGAGCAGTTCTTC
TRBD1	.	TRBV19	TRBJ1-5	CASRYRDRTNQPQHF	TGTGCCAGTAGATACCGGGACAGGACTAATCAGCCCCAGCATTTT
.	.	TRBV2	TRBJ2-7	CASGLQYF	TGTGCCAGCGGGCTACAGTACTTC
.	once	TRBV11-3	TRBJ1-1	CASSRSDGLNTEAFF	TGTGCCAGCAGCCGATCGGACGGGTTGAACACTGAAGCTTTCTTT
.	.	TRBV27	TRBJ2-7	CASSFRANTHEQYF	TGTGCCAGCAGTTTCCGGGCCAATACTCACGAGCAGTACTTC
.	.	TRBV11-1	TRBJ1-1	CASSLDGMNTEAFF	TGTGCCAGCAGCCTGGACGGGATGAACACTGAAGCTTTCTTT
.	.	TRBV11-1	TRBJ2-2	CASSLSGELFF	TGTGCCAGCAGCTTGTCCGGGGAGCTGTTTTTT
TRBD1	.	TRBV7-6	TRBJ2-5	CASSPATGPGGLETQYF	TGTGCCAGCAGCCCCGCCACGGGCCCAGGGGGATTAGAGACCCAGTACTTC
.	.	TRBV3-1/TRBV3-2	TRBJ2-1	CASSQGGIGNEQFF	TGTGCCAGCAGCCAAGGGGGAATCGGCAATGAGCAGTTCTTC
TRBD2	.	TRBV4-1	TRBJ2-1	CASSPGSSGRINEQFF	TGCGCCAGCAGCCCCGGATCTAGCGGGAGGATCAATGAGCAGTTCTTC
.	.	TRBV7-2	TRBJ1-2	CASSSGQNYGYTF	TGTGCCAGCAGCTCAGGACAGAATTATGGCTACACCTTC
TRBD1	once	TRBV2	TRBJ2-3	CASSEDGPGGLTDTQYF	TGTGCCAGCAGTGAAGATGGCCCAGGGGGCTTAACAGATACGCAGTATTTT
.	.	TRBV19	TRBJ2-6	CASSMGQTSGANVLTF	TGTGCCAGTAGTATGGGCCAGACCTCTGGGGCCAACGTCCTGACTTTC
.	few	TRBV7-3	TRBJ1-1	CASSLRQNTEAFF	TGTGCCAGCAGCCTACGACAGAACACTGAAGCTTTCTTT
.	once	TRBV11-2	TRBJ2-7	CASSLDLITVYGSYEQYF	TGTGCCAGCAGCTTAGATCTTATTACGGTCTATGGCTCCTACGAGCAGTACTTC
TRBD2	.	TRBV30	TRBJ2-1	CAWKPLAGVAEQFF	TGTGCCTGGAAGCCCCTAGCGGGAGTGGCTGAGCAGTTCTTC
.	.	TRBV5-1	TRBJ2-1	CASSWGPFGQGEQFF	TGCGCCAGCAGCTGGGGACCCTTCGGGCAAGGTGAGCAGTTCTTC
.	.	TRBV28	TRBJ1-2	CASSALEQGLGYTF	TGTGCCAGCAGTGCCCTCGAACAGGGTTTGGGCTACACCTTC
.	.	TRBV12-5	TRBJ2-1	CASGFDHPSSYNEQFF	TGTGCTAGTGGTTTCGACCACCCGAGCTCCTACAATGAGCAGTTCTTC
.	few	TRBV9	TRBJ1-6	CASSLSNSPLHF	TGTGCCAGCAGCCTTTCTAATTCACCCCTCCACTTT
.	.	TRBV11-1	TRBJ2-1	CASSLRSAYNEQFF	TGTGCCAGCAGCTTAAGGTCAGCCTACAATGAGCAGTTCTTC
.	.	TRBV5-5	TRBJ1-2	CASSWEGQPYGYTF	TGTGCCAGCAGCTGGGAAGGACAACCCTATGGCTACACCTTC
.	.	TRBV19	TRBJ1-2	CASSIGDGYYGYTF	TGTGCCAGTAGTATAGGGGACGGGTACTATGGCTACACCTTC
.	.	TRBV5-1	TRBJ1-1	CASRVSEGRGEAFF	TGCGCCAGCAGAGTGAGTGAGGGCAGGGGTGAAGCTTTCTTT
.	.	TRBV6-5	TRBJ2-1	CASGQTGYNEQFF	TGTGCCAGCGGACAGACAGGTTACAATGAGCAGTTCTTC
TRBD1	.	TRBV15	TRBJ1-1	CATSQGQGAEAFF	TGTGCCACCAGTCAAGGACAGGGGGCTGAAGCTTTCTTT
.	few	TRBV7-9	TRBJ2-2	CASSSIAGELFF	TGTGCCAGCAGCTCGATAGCGGGGGAGCTGTTTTTT
.	.	TRBV7-2	TRBJ2-1	CASSSSGLSEQFF	TGTGCCAGCAGCTCTTCGGGACTCAGTGAGCAGTTCTTC
.	.	TRBV9	TRBJ2-1	CASSVSPRDEQFF	TGTGCCAGCAGCGTATCCCCTAGGGATGAGCAGTTCTTC
.	once	TRBV9	TRBJ2-3	CASSVVGSEDTQYF	TGTGCCAGCAGCGTAGTTGGAAGTGAAGATACGCAGTATTTT
.	once	TRBV7-7	TRBJ2-7	CASSLANAYEQYF	TGTGCTAGCAGCTTAGCGAACGCCTACGAGCAGTACTTC